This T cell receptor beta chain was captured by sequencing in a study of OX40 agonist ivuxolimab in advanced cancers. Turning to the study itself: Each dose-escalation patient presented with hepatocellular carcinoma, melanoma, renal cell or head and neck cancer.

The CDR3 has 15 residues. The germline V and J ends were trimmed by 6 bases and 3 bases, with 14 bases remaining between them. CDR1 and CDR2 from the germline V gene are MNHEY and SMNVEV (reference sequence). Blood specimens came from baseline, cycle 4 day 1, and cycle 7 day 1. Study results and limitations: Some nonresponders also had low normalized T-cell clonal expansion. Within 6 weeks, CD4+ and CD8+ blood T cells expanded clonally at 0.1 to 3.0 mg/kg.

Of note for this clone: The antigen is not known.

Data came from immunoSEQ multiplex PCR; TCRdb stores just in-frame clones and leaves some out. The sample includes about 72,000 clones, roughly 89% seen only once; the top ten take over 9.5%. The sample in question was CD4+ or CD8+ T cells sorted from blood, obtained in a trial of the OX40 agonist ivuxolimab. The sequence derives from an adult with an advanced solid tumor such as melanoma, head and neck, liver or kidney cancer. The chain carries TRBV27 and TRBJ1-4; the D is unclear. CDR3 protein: CASSQNGMANEKLFF. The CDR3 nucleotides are TGTGCCAGCAGCCAAAATGGAATGGCTAATGAAAAACTGTTTTTT.